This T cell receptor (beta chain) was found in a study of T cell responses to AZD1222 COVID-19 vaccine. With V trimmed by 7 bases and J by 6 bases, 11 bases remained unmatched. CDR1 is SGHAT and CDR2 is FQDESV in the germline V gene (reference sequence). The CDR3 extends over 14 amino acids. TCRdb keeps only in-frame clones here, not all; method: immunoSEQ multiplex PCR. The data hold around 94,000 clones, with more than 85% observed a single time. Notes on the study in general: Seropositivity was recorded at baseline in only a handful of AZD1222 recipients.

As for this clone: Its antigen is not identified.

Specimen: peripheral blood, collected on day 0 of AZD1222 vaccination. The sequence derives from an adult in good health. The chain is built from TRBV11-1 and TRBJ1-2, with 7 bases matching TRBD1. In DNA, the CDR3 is TGTGCCAGCACTCAGCTACAGGGGATTGATGGCTACACCTTC. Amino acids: CASTQLQGIDGYTF.